The 32 T cell receptor beta chains in this list originate from one sample, sequenced in a study of blood T cell repertoires in COVID-19. The method was immunoSEQ multiplex PCR; TCRdb's version includes in-frame clones alone and lacks a portion of them. The table lists about 200,000 clones, about 90% of them singletons. Sequenced sample: peripheral blood. The receptors here all came from a man between 18 and 29 years old with active or convalescent COVID-19.

CDR3: CASSFGQPMNTEAFF. For the CDR3, the DNA is TGTGCCAGCAGTTTTGGACAGCCCATGAACACTGAAGCTTTCTTT. V gene TRBV6-6 combines with J gene TRBJ1-1; maybe TRBD1 (6 bases). The CDR3 has 15 amino acids. Germline V gene sequence: CDR1 MNHNY, CDR2 SVGAGI (reference sequence). Trimming took off 4 bases at V and 0 bases at J, with 12 bases between the two ends.

The chain employs TRBV10-1 and TRBJ1-4; D gene unclear. CDR3 length: 10 residues. V lost 6 bases, J lost 7 bases, and 3 bases lay in between. CDR1 is WNHNN and CDR2 is SYGVQD in the germline V gene (reference sequence). The CDR3 DNA follows: TGCGCCAGCAGGCGTGAAAAACTGTTTTTT. Translation gives CASRREKLFF.

V gene TRBV7-2 combines with J gene TRBJ2-2; 8 nucleotides agree with TRBD2. CDR3 length equals 16 residues. Trimming removed 1 base from V and 5 bases from J; junction bases left unmatched: 6. Germline V gives CDR1 SGHTA, CDR2 FQGNSA. CDR3 DNA: TGTGCCAGCAGCTTAGTTGGGACTAGGGGAACCGGGGAGCTGTTTTTT. Translation gives CASSLVGTRGTGELFF.

The gene calls are TRBV3-1 (or the pseudogene TRBV3-2) and TRBJ1-2, with 7 positions matching TRBD1. CDR1 LGHDT and CDR2 YNNKEL come from the germline V gene (reference sequence). The CDR3 has 14 amino acids. J gave up 4 bases and V 2 bases, and 4 bases lay outside the gene matches. This chain's CDR3 is CASSQLDRAYGYTF. CDR3 DNA sequence: TGTGCCAGCAGCCAATTAGACAGGGCCTATGGCTACACCTTC.

The V call is TRBV29-1, the J call TRBJ1-3; tentatively, D is TRBD1 (6 bases). This CDR3 comprises 15 residues. Trimming took off 1 base at V and 0 bases at J, with 10 bases between the two ends. CDR1 is SQVTM and CDR2 is ANQGSEA in the germline V gene. CDR3 sequence: CSVEGEGGSGNTIYF. The CDR3 DNA reads TGCAGCGTTGAAGGGGAGGGGGGCTCTGGAAACACCATATATTTT.

The chain joins TRBV9 to TRBJ1-6; D call uncertain. Trimming pared 0 bases from V and 3 bases from J, leaving 7 bases between. CDR1 and CDR2 (germline): SGDLS, YYNGEE. The CDR3 is 15 residues long. This CDR3 reads CASSVGQVYNSPLHF. For the CDR3, the DNA is TGTGCCAGCAGCGTAGGGCAGGTCTATAATTCACCCCTCCACTTT.

The J gene is TRBJ2-5, the V gene TRBV30; TRBD1 might be the D (5 bases). This CDR3 has 13 residues. Germline CDR1 and CDR2: GTSNPN and SVGIG (reference sequence). Trimming left V 2 bases short and J 1 base short, with 8 bases between. The CDR3 DNA follows: TGTGCCTGGAGTCCCGACAGCCAAGAGACCCAGTACTTC. This encodes CAWSPDSQETQYF.

The V and J genes are TRBV12-5 and TRBJ2-5; tentatively, D is TRBD1 (5 bases). Between the trimmed V and J ends, which lost 2 bases and 5 bases, there was a span of 15 bases. CDR1 is LGHNT, CDR2 FRNRAP, per germline. The CDR3 is 15 residues long. The CDR3 DNA is TGTGCTAGTGGTTTGTATGTGGCAGGGTCGGAGACCCAGTACTTC. Translating gives CASGLYVAGSETQYF.

The genes are TRBV29-1 and TRBJ1-5, with 7 bases that match TRBD1. Per germline, CDR1 SQVTM and CDR2 ANQGSEA. CDR3 length: 12 residues. The V gene end was trimmed by 7 bases and the J gene end by 4 bases; junction bases not matched to a gene: 4. The CDR3 DNA follows: TGCAGCGCCGCGACAGGGAATCAGCCCCAGCATTTT. Its protein product is CSAATGNQPQHF.

CDR3 amino acids: CASSLGGGLYEQYF. The CDR3 nucleotides are TGTGCCAGCAGCTTAGGGGGGGGACTTTACGAGCAGTACTTC. The chain recombines TRBV7-2 with TRBJ2-7; TRBD2 aligns across 7 bases. CDR3 length: 14 residues. Trimming removed 1 base from V and 4 bases from J; junction bases left unmatched: 4. Germline loops: CDR1 SGHTA, CDR2 FQGNSA.

This clone has just one count. The CDR3 DNA reads TGTGCCAGCAGGGCAGCGGGGGGCACAGATACGCAGTATTTT. Translation gives CASRAAGGTDTQYF. The chain employs TRBV2 and TRBJ2-3; 8 bases agree with TRBD2. V trimming: 6 bases; J trimming: 1 base; junction bases outside the gene matches: 3. The CDR3 length is 14 residues. Germline-derived CDR1 and CDR2 are SNHLY and FYNNEI.

As DNA, the CDR3 is TGTGCCACCAGCAGACTCGGCGGGAGCTACTCCTACAATGAGCAGTTCTTC. Protein product: CATSRLGGSYSYNEQFF. This chain links TRBV15 with TRBJ2-1, with 7 bases that match TRBD2. V shed 2 bases and J 0 bases; nucleotides not matched to a gene: 7. This CDR3 has 17 amino acids. CDR1 LNHNV and CDR2 YYDKDF come from the germline V gene (reference sequence). Variable domain in full (rest from reference TRBV15 and TRBJ2-1): DAMVIQNPRYQVTQFGKPVTLSCSQTLNHNVMYWYQQKSSQAPKLLFHYYDKDFNNEADTPDNFQSRRPNTSFCFLDIRSPGLGDTAMYLCATSRLGGSYSYNEQFFGPGTRLTVL.

The CDR3 nucleotides are TGTGCTAGTGGTCCTACAGGGGGCTTAAGCTACAATGAGCAGTTCTTC. Translation gives CASGPTGGLSYNEQFF. The rearrangement links TRBV12-5 to TRBJ2-1, with 9 bases that match TRBD1. The CDR3 contains 16 residues. From germline, CDR1 is LGHNT and CDR2 FRNRAP. V was pared by 5 bases and J by 3 bases, with 8 bases of the junction left unmatched.

The chain joins TRBV6-6 to TRBJ1-5, with D unclear. The germline V gene has CDR1 MNHNY and CDR2 SVGAGI (reference sequence). The length of the CDR3 is 15 residues. Trimming removed 2 bases from V and 2 bases from J, with 10 bases in between. For the CDR3, the DNA is TGTGCCAGCAGTTACGCGGGCGTGGGCAATCAGCCCCAGCATTTT. Translation: CASSYAGVGNQPQHF.

CDR3 nucleotide sequence: TGTGCCTGGAGTTTAGGCACAGATACGCAGTATTTT. Amino acid sequence: CAWSLGTDTQYF. J is TRBJ2-3 and V is TRBV30, with no clear D. Trimming took 2 bases from V and 1 from J, leaving 4 bases between them. Germline V CDR1 and CDR2: GTSNPN, SVGIG (reference sequence). There are 12 residues in the CDR3.

The chain links TRBV7-6 to TRBJ2-1, with 9 bases fitting TRBD1. The CDR3 has 16 residues. J was trimmed by 0 bases and V by 5 bases; bases with no gene match: 5. Germline V gives CDR1 SGHVS, CDR2 FNYEAQ. The CDR3 bases are TGTGCCAGCAGCCCAAACAGGGGGCGCTCCTACAATGAGCAGTTCTTC. Translation gives CASSPNRGRSYNEQFF.

The chain carries TRBV30 and TRBJ2-7; D perhaps matches TRBD1 (6 bases). The V end lost 2 bases, the J end lost 4 bases, and 12 bases lay between the germline ends. The CDR3 has 13 residues. Germline lookup yields CDR1 GTSNPN and CDR2 SVGIG (reference sequence). Here the CDR3 reads CAWSRGKEYEQYF. The CDR3 DNA reads as TGTGCCTGGAGTAGGGGGAAGGAGTACGAGCAGTACTTC.

The V call is TRBV19, the J call TRBJ1-6; D gene ambiguous. V was shortened by 5 bases and J by 0 bases, with 11 bases between the two germline ends. CDR1 is LNHDA and CDR2 is SQIVND in the germline V gene (reference sequence). There are 16 residues in the CDR3. The CDR3 spells CASSPTQSSYNSPLHF. In DNA form, the CDR3 reads TGTGCCAGTAGTCCAACACAGAGCTCCTATAATTCACCCCTCCACTTT.

The chain employs TRBV9 and TRBJ2-2; TRBD2 aligns across 8 bases. V was clipped by 3 bases and J by 2 bases; unmatched bases: 6. There are 16 residues in the CDR3. CDR1 is SGDLS and CDR2 is YYNGEE in the germline V gene. The CDR3: CASSGLAGGNTGELFF. The CDR3, as DNA: TGTGCCAGCAGCGGATTGGCGGGGGGAAACACCGGGGAGCTGTTTTTT.

The rearrangement joins TRBV5-1 to TRBJ1-1; 7 nucleotides match TRBD1. The V gene end was trimmed by 2 bases and the J gene end by 5 bases; junction bases not matched to a gene: 6. Germline CDR1 SGHRS, CDR2 YFSETQ. CDR3 length: 14 residues. The CDR3 loop is CASSLRGQDTEAFF. The CDR3 region has the DNA TGCGCCAGCAGCTTAAGGGGGCAAGATACTGAAGCTTTCTTT. The whole variable domain, filled in from reference TRBV5-1 and TRBJ1-1, reads KAGVTQTPRYLIKTRGQQVTLSCSPISGHRSVSWYQQTPGQGLQFLFEYFSETQRNKGNFPGRFSGRQFSNSRSEMNVSTLELGDSALYLCASSLRGQDTEAFFGQGTRLTVV.

The chain carries TRBV5-5 and TRBJ2-3; possible D gene TRBD2, 6 bases. Germline CDR1 is SGHKS and CDR2 is YYEKEE (reference sequence). Trimming pared 0 bases from V and 3 bases from J, leaving 14 bases between. The CDR3 consists of 16 residues. CDR3 sequence reads: CASSLAVGGTTDTQYF. The DNA of the CDR3 is TGTGCCAGCAGCTTGGCCGTGGGGGGTACTACAGATACGCAGTATTTT.

The sample holds one count of this clone. This chain uses TRBV10-3 with TRBJ2-3, with 7 positions matching TRBD2. There are 15 residues in the CDR3. Germline CDR1 is ENHRY and CDR2 is SYGVKD. Germline trimming cut 5 bases from V and 1 base from J; bases unmatched to any gene: 6. CDR3 loop: CAISNAGVGTDTQYF. CDR3 in DNA: TGTGCCATCAGTAACGCGGGAGTGGGCACAGATACGCAGTATTTT.

The table lists this clone with a few counts. The chain couples TRBV13 to TRBJ1-1, with D hard to call. CDR1 is PRHDT and CDR2 is FYEKMQ in the germline V gene (reference sequence). Trimming took off 5 bases at V and 4 bases at J, with 17 bases between the two ends. The CDR3 length is 15 residues. The CDR3 coding sequence is TGTGCCAGCAGCCCTCGAGCCGGGGTTAGCACTGAAGCTTTCTTT. Its protein product is CASSPRAGVSTEAFF.

The table lists this clone with a few counts. This sequence joins TRBV10-3 and TRBJ1-2; D remains ambiguous. V was cut by 2 bases and J by 3 bases, with 4 bases left in between. The CDR3 loop spans 12 amino acids. From germline, CDR1 is ENHRY and CDR2 SYGVKD. The CDR3 spells CAISEPDYGYTF. In DNA, the CDR3 is TGTGCCATCAGTGAGCCAGACTATGGCTACACCTTC.

Here the CDR3 reads CASSWGQGYSPLHF. DNA for the CDR3: TGTGCCAGCAGTTGGGGACAGGGGTATTCACCCCTCCACTTT. The chain recombines TRBV27 with TRBJ1-6; 10 nucleotides line up with TRBD1. J gave up 8 bases and V 4 bases, and 2 bases lay outside the gene matches. The CDR3 consists of 14 residues. The germline gives CDR1 MNHEY, CDR2 SMNVEV (reference sequence).

This clone is a singleton in its sample. V gene TRBV3-1 (or the pseudogene TRBV3-2) combines with J gene TRBJ2-3; D is uncertain. Trimming left V 0 bases short and J 0 bases short, with 22 bases between. CDR3 length: 20 residues. Germline CDR1 LGHDT, CDR2 YNNKEL (reference sequence). The CDR3: CASSQDLRVTYSDSTDTQYF. In DNA, the CDR3 is TGTGCCAGCAGCCAAGATCTTCGCGTGACTTATTCCGATAGCACAGATACGCAGTATTTT.

The genes are TRBV3-1 (or the pseudogene TRBV3-2) and TRBJ1-1; TRBD1 matches at 9 bases. The ends lost 1 base at V and 11 bases at J; junction bases unmatched: 2. The germline V gene has CDR1 LGHDT and CDR2 YNNKEL (reference sequence). The CDR3 runs to 12 residues. The CDR3: CASSQGQGVAFF. CDR3 bases: TGTGCCAGCAGCCAAGGACAGGGGGTTGCTTTCTTT.

The rearrangement links TRBV18 to TRBJ2-1; D may be TRBD2 (6 bases). Germline loops: CDR1 KGHSH, CDR2 LQKENI. The CDR3 is 15 residues long. The germline V and J ends were trimmed by 0 bases and 3 bases, with 9 bases remaining between them. DNA for the CDR3: TGTGCCAGCTCACCACCCGGGAGCCGCTACAATGAGCAGTTCTTC. It encodes CASSPPGSRYNEQFF. The full variable domain, its missing parts supplied by reference TRBV18 and TRBJ2-1, is NAGVMQNPRHLVRRRGQEARLRCSPMKGHSHVYWYRQLPEEGLKFMVYLQKENIIDESGMPKERFSAEFPKEGPSILRIQQVVRGDSAAYFCASSPPGSRYNEQFFGPGTRLTVL.

The rearrangement links TRBV27 to TRBJ2-7; perhaps TRBD1 as D (6 bases). The CDR3 loop spans 13 amino acids. Trimming cost V 5 bases and J 1 base, with 9 bases left between them. Looked up from germline, CDR1 is MNHEY and CDR2 is SMNVEV (reference sequence). CDR3 amino acids: CASSLGTSYEQYF. DNA of the CDR3: TGTGCCAGCAGTCTGGGGACATCCTACGAGCAGTACTTC.

DNA of the CDR3: TGTGCCAGCAGCCAAGGGAGGGGCGAGCAGTACTTC. Its translation is CASSQGRGEQYF. V is TRBV3-1 (or the pseudogene TRBV3-2) and J is TRBJ2-7; D possibly corresponds to TRBD2 (6 bases). CDR1 and CDR2 (germline): LGHDT, YNNKEL (reference sequence). V lost 1 base to trimming and J lost 6 bases, with 7 bases between them. This CDR3 is 12 amino acids long.

The rearrangement uses TRBV11-2 and TRBJ2-5, with 7 positions matching TRBD1. The CDR3 has 15 amino acids. Germline assignment: CDR1 SGHAT and CDR2 FQNNGV. V gave up 5 bases and J gave up 7 bases; unmatched junction bases: 13. In nucleotides, the CDR3 is TGTGCCAGCAGCCTTAGCCAGGGGGAAATAGGGACCCAGTACTTC. Its translation: CASSLSQGEIGTQYF. Supplemented by reference TRBV11-2 and TRBJ2-5, the full variable domain reads EAGVAQSPRYKIIEKRQSVAFWCNPISGHATLYWYQQILGQGPKLLIQFQNNGVVDDSQLPKDRFSAERLKGVDSTLKIQPAKLEDSAVYLCASSLSQGEIGTQYFGPGTRLLVL.

This chain joins TRBV19 and TRBJ1-1; tentatively, D is TRBD1 (5 bases). The CDR3 loop spans 15 amino acids. The germline V gene has CDR1 LNHDA and CDR2 SQIVND (reference sequence). Trimming stripped 4 bases from V and 11 bases from J, with 23 bases between. This chain's CDR3 is CASSTYRDSKGEAFF. In DNA, the CDR3 is TGTGCCAGTAGTACCTACCGGGACTCGAAAGGGGAGGCTTTCTTT.